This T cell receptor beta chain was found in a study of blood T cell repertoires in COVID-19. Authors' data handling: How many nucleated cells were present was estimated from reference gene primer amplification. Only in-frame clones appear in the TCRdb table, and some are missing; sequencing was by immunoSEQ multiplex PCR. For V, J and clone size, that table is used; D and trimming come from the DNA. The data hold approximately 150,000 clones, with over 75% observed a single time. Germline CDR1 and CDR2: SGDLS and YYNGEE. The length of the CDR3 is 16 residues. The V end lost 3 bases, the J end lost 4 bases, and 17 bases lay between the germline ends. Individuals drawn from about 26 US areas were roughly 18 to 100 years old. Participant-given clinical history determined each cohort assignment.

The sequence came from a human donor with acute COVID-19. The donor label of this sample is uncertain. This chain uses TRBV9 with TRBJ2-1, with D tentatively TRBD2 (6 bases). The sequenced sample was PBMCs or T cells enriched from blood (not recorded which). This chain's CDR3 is CASSAGGARAYNEQFF. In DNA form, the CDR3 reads TGTGCCAGCAGCGCCGGGGGAGCCAGGGCGTACAATGAGCAGTTCTTC.